This is a list of T cell receptor beta chains from one sample in a study of T-cell memory formation after mild COVID-19. One entry per CDR3 protein, called by TCRdb with MiXCR from the 5' RACE reads. In the table there are 300,000 to 400,000 distinct CDR3 sequences, 20% to 25% of which are singletons. Sequenced sample: PBMCs or a T cell subset sorted from them (not recorded which). These receptor sequences come from an adult woman who had mild COVID-19 (a few samples of this study predate the infection). Cell type and time point are not known. Each CDR3 is given with its conserved first and last residue. D genes are given only for firm matches. Where a row states a size, it is once, few, many or the class of an expanded clone; other rows omit it.

CDR3nt: TGTGCCACCAGTGGTCAAGGGCGGGCAGATACGCAGTATTTT
CDR3aa: CATSGQGRADTQYF
v_gene: TRBV24-1
abundance: -
j_gene: TRBJ2-3
d_gene: -

CDR3nt: TGTGCCACCAGCGGTGGGACTATAGAGAATGAGCAGTTCTTC
CDR3aa: CATSGGTIENEQFF
v_gene: TRBV24-1
abundance: -
j_gene: TRBJ2-1
d_gene: TRBD2

CDR3nt: TGTGCCAGCAGCTTCACTAGTCATGGCACCGGGGAGCTGTTTTTT
CDR3aa: CASSFTSHGTGELFF
v_gene: TRBV7-8
abundance: -
j_gene: TRBJ2-2
d_gene: -

CDR3nt: TGTGCCAGCAGCTTAAGCGGACAGGCTAGTTTACAGTTCTTC
CDR3aa: CASSLSGQASLQFF
v_gene: TRBV7-8
abundance: -
j_gene: TRBJ2-1
d_gene: TRBD1

CDR3nt: TGTGCCAGCAGCTTGCTTTCCGGGACAGGGGAAGAGACCCAGTACTTC
CDR3aa: CASSLLSGTGEETQYF
v_gene: TRBV11-3
abundance: -
j_gene: TRBJ2-5
d_gene: TRBD1

CDR3nt: TGTGCCAGCAGCCGGCGTCCGGGACAGCGGAACACTGAAGCTTTCTTT
CDR3aa: CASSRRPGQRNTEAFF
v_gene: TRBV3-1
abundance: -
j_gene: TRBJ1-1
d_gene: TRBD1

CDR3nt: TGTGCCAGCAGTTACTCGACGGGGGGAGAGACCCAGTACTTC
CDR3aa: CASSYSTGGETQYF
v_gene: TRBV6-5
abundance: -
j_gene: TRBJ2-5
d_gene: TRBD2

CDR3nt: TGTGCCAGCAGCCCCCCAAGTGTAGCGGTATACAATGAGCAGTTCTTC
CDR3aa: CASSPPSVAVYNEQFF
v_gene: TRBV7-9
abundance: few
j_gene: TRBJ2-1
d_gene: -

CDR3nt: TGTGCCAGCAGATTACTAGCGGGAGGGGAAGATACGCAGTATTTT
CDR3aa: CASRLLAGGEDTQYF
v_gene: TRBV2
abundance: few
j_gene: TRBJ2-3
d_gene: TRBD2

CDR3nt: TGTGCCAGCAGTGAACAGCCGGGACAGGGCACGACCGGGGAGCTGTTTTTT
CDR3aa: CASSEQPGQGTTGELFF
v_gene: TRBV25-1
abundance: few
j_gene: TRBJ2-2
d_gene: TRBD1

CDR3nt: TGCGCCAGCACCACCCAGGATAGCACAGATACGCAGTATTTT
CDR3aa: CASTTQDSTDTQYF
v_gene: TRBV5-1
abundance: few
j_gene: TRBJ2-3
d_gene: -

CDR3nt: TGTGCCAGCAGTCGACAGATACCTAACTATGGCTACACCTTC
CDR3aa: CASSRQIPNYGYTF
v_gene: TRBV6-5
abundance: -
j_gene: TRBJ1-2
d_gene: -

CDR3nt: TGTGCCAGCAGCGTAGGTGGCGGGAGCTCCTACAATGAGCAGTTCTTC
CDR3aa: CASSVGGGSSYNEQFF
v_gene: TRBV9
abundance: -
j_gene: TRBJ2-1
d_gene: TRBD2

CDR3nt: TGTGCCAGCAGTTTAGGGGCTAGCGGTTACGAGCAGTACTTC
CDR3aa: CASSLGASGYEQYF
v_gene: TRBV12-3/TRBV12-4
abundance: many
j_gene: TRBJ2-7
d_gene: TRBD2

CDR3nt: TGTGCCAGCAGCGTAGGTGGTGGTGAAGCTTTCTTT
CDR3aa: CASSVGGGEAFF
v_gene: TRBV9
abundance: few
j_gene: TRBJ1-1
d_gene: -

CDR3nt: TGTGCCAGCAGCTATAATGTCGGCTACACCTTC
CDR3aa: CASSYNVGYTF
v_gene: TRBV12-3/TRBV12-4
abundance: few
j_gene: TRBJ1-2
d_gene: -

CDR3nt: TGTGCCAGCAATGTTGGAGGGACGTTCTACGAGCAGTACTTC
CDR3aa: CASNVGGTFYEQYF
v_gene: TRBV2
abundance: -
j_gene: TRBJ2-7
d_gene: -

CDR3nt: TGTGCCTTGATAGCGGGGGTCTCCGTTACGCAGTATTTT
CDR3aa: CALIAGVSVTQYF
v_gene: TRBV30
abundance: -
j_gene: TRBJ2-3
d_gene: TRBD2

CDR3nt: TGTGCCAGCAGCTTCAAAACTAGGCCAGATACGCAGTATTTT
CDR3aa: CASSFKTRPDTQYF
v_gene: TRBV7-2
abundance: few
j_gene: TRBJ2-3
d_gene: -

CDR3nt: TGTGCCAGCAGGGTTAGCTTCCTGGCGGAAGAGACCCAGTACTTC
CDR3aa: CASRVSFLAEETQYF
v_gene: TRBV27
abundance: -
j_gene: TRBJ2-5
d_gene: -

CDR3nt: TGCGCCAGCAGCTTGGCCTTAGCCAAAAACATTCAGTACTTC
CDR3aa: CASSLALAKNIQYF
v_gene: TRBV5-1
abundance: many
j_gene: TRBJ2-4
d_gene: -

CDR3nt: TGTGCCAGCAGCTTAGACACTAGCGGGAGCTACGAGCAGTACTTC
CDR3aa: CASSLDTSGSYEQYF
v_gene: TRBV7-2
abundance: -
j_gene: TRBJ2-7
d_gene: TRBD2

CDR3nt: TGCGCCAGCAGCTTGGAAGGCTTCACAGATACGCAGTATTTT
CDR3aa: CASSLEGFTDTQYF
v_gene: TRBV5-1
abundance: few
j_gene: TRBJ2-3
d_gene: -

CDR3nt: TGTGCCAGCAGTGAGGATAGCGGGAGGGCCGGAGATACGCAGTATTTT
CDR3aa: CASSEDSGRAGDTQYF
v_gene: TRBV25-1
abundance: few
j_gene: TRBJ2-3
d_gene: TRBD2

CDR3nt: TGTGCCAGCAGCTTAGCCAACTACGCGCAGTACTTC
CDR3aa: CASSLANYAQYF
v_gene: TRBV7-9
abundance: -
j_gene: TRBJ2-7
d_gene: -

CDR3nt: TGTGCCAGCAGTTTACGGCTACCGGGGGACGGGGAAGAGACCCAGTACTTC
CDR3aa: CASSLRLPGDGEETQYF
v_gene: TRBV12-3/TRBV12-4
abundance: many
j_gene: TRBJ2-5
d_gene: -

CDR3nt: TGCAGCGTTGACGGTACGGGGCAGGGTCCCGAGACCCAGTACTTC
CDR3aa: CSVDGTGQGPETQYF
v_gene: TRBV29-1
abundance: -
j_gene: TRBJ2-5
d_gene: -

CDR3nt: TGCGCCAGCAGCTCGGGGGTCACCCGTGGCACAGATACGCAGTATTTT
CDR3aa: CASSSGVTRGTDTQYF
v_gene: TRBV5-1
abundance: -
j_gene: TRBJ2-3
d_gene: -

CDR3nt: TGTGCCAGCAGCTTGTTGCGGAGCGGCGAGCAGTACTTC
CDR3aa: CASSLLRSGEQYF
v_gene: TRBV5-6
abundance: few
j_gene: TRBJ2-7
d_gene: -

CDR3nt: TGCAGTGCTAGATTGGGCAATGAGCAGTTCTTC
CDR3aa: CSARLGNEQFF
v_gene: TRBV20-1
abundance: few
j_gene: TRBJ2-1
d_gene: -

CDR3nt: TGCGCCAGCAGCTATTGGGGCGCCAGCACAGATACGCAGTATTTT
CDR3aa: CASSYWGASTDTQYF
v_gene: TRBV5-1
abundance: -
j_gene: TRBJ2-3
d_gene: -

CDR3nt: TGTGCCAGCAGCATAACGACAGGGCGGACCGGGGAGCTGTTTTTT
CDR3aa: CASSITTGRTGELFF
v_gene: TRBV5-4
abundance: few
j_gene: TRBJ2-2
d_gene: TRBD1

CDR3nt: TGTGCCAGCAGCAACGGTGGGGGAGGAGATACGCAGTATTTT
CDR3aa: CASSNGGGGDTQYF
v_gene: TRBV21-1
abundance: -
j_gene: TRBJ2-3
d_gene: -

CDR3nt: TGTGCCAGCAGCTTAGGAGACAGGGGGCGCCCAGCTTTCTTT
CDR3aa: CASSLGDRGRPAFF
v_gene: TRBV7-8
abundance: -
j_gene: TRBJ1-1
d_gene: TRBD1

CDR3nt: TGTGCCAGCAGTGAAAGAGGGGGCTCGGAAGGATACGAGCAGTACTTC
CDR3aa: CASSERGGSEGYEQYF
v_gene: TRBV6-1
abundance: few
j_gene: TRBJ2-7
d_gene: TRBD1

CDR3nt: TGTGCCAGCTCACCACTGAAGGACTACATCCCCCGGGACCAGTACTTC
CDR3aa: CASSPLKDYIPRDQYF
v_gene: TRBV18
abundance: few
j_gene: TRBJ2-5
d_gene: -

CDR3nt: TGTGCCAGCAGCTCCAGGGGGTCAAATTCACCCCTCCACTTT
CDR3aa: CASSSRGSNSPLHF
v_gene: TRBV12-3/TRBV12-4
abundance: few
j_gene: TRBJ1-6
d_gene: TRBD1

CDR3nt: TGTGCCAGCTCACCACCGGGTAGCGGGAGGAACAATGAGCAGTTCTTC
CDR3aa: CASSPPGSGRNNEQFF
v_gene: TRBV18
abundance: few
j_gene: TRBJ2-1
d_gene: TRBD2

CDR3nt: TGTGCCATCAGTGAGTCCCAGCCACCTGAAGCTTTCTTT
CDR3aa: CAISESQPPEAFF
v_gene: TRBV10-3
abundance: few
j_gene: TRBJ1-1
d_gene: -

CDR3nt: TGTGCCACCAGTGGATACCAAGAGACCCAGTACTTC
CDR3aa: CATSGYQETQYF
v_gene: TRBV24-1
abundance: -
j_gene: TRBJ2-5
d_gene: -

CDR3nt: TGTGCCAGCAGCTTGCGGGGACTAGCGCACCAGCAGTACTTC
CDR3aa: CASSLRGLAHQQYF
v_gene: TRBV5-4
abundance: once
j_gene: TRBJ2-7
d_gene: TRBD2